This T cell receptor (beta chain) was recovered during a study of cytomegalovirus exposure and HLA in healthy donors (dated 2017 in TCRdb). With regard to the full study: According to a later analysis, one platform produced both the 110 or so validation repertoires and the 670 or so repertoires of the first cohort. Along with the roughly 670-subject first cohort, a separate validation cohort of over 90 different subjects was used. To predict cytomegalovirus infection status, the study brought together high-throughput TCR immunosequencing, statistical association of individual TCRs with disease status, and machine learning. The aim of the study was to test whether cataloging public T cell receptors could identify signatures of past pathogen exposure.

The paper as a whole reports these results and caveats: The study gave a list of 150 to 200 TCR beta chains associated with cytomegalovirus. The authors suggested that the approach could potentially be generalized to other disease states and immunological phenotypes. The validation cohort had no HLA typing available for a later analysis, so co-occurrence within that cohort was assessed over all 120 or so repertoires. Cytomegalovirus status was reported to be diagnosed by the classifier with high specificity and sensitivity in both the original and validation cohorts. In vitro tests confirmed that a few of the cytomegalovirus-associated TCR beta chains recognize cytomegalovirus antigens. Most TCR sequences were seen in very few donors, while some public TCRs were found in many individuals. In a later analysis, TCRs clustered in the first cohort were found to also tend to co-occur in the 130 or so validation repertoires, with 90% to 95% of cluster scores above 0.

This clone was seen once. The antigen it recognizes is unknown. No base quality information exists; no much larger clone differs at one position. Library preparation employed the immunoSEQ multiplex PCR assay. As for how the authors treated the data: A statistical classification framework was developed to diagnose cytomegalovirus status using the catalog of TCR beta chain sequences. TCRdb limited this immuneACCESS table to in-frame rearrangements with V and J called. A share of clones is missing; checked studies link under half to unresolved V genes, and the rest is unexplained. V and J calls and clone size come straight from that table; D and trimming were deduced from the DNA. The sample yields some 140,000 clones; roughly nine tenths were counted once. Of the sample, just under 3% falls within the top ten clones. The CDR3 numbers 16 residues from cysteine through phenylalanine. The entry retains the CDR3 DNA only, 48 bases that are in frame from base 1. V lost 5 bases and J lost 1 base, and the count of bases not matched to a germline gene is 7. CDR1 and CDR2 are drawn from the germline V gene: SGHVS, FQNEAQ.

Separate from the roughly 700-subject first cohort, the validation cohort of about 110 subjects was the group to which the donors belonged. The sequenced sample consisted of PBMCs. The sequence came from a man between 18 and 35 years old in good health and CMV-seronegative. The chain is assembled from TRBV7-8 and TRBJ1-1, with TRBD1 matching 10 junction bases. The nucleotide sequence is given as TGTGCCAGCAGCCCCTCCCGGACAGGGGGGAACACTGAAGCTTTCTTT. Its protein is CASSPSRTGGNTEAFF.